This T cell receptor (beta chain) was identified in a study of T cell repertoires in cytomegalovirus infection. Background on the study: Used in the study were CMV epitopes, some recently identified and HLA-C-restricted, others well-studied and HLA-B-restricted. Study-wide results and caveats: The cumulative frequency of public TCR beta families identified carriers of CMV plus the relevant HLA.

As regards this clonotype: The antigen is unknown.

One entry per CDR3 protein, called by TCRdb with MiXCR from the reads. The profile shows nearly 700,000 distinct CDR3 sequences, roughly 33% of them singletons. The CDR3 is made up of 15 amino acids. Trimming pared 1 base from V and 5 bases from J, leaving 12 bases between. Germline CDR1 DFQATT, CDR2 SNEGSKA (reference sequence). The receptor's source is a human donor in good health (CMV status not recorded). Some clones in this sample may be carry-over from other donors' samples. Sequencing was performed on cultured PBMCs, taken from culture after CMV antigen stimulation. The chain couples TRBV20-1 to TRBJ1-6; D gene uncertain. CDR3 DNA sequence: TGCAGTGCTAGAGGGGAGGGCGGACATAATTCACCCCTCCACTTT. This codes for CSARGEGGHNSPLHF.